This TCR beta chain was recorded in a study of cytomegalovirus exposure and HLA in healthy donors. Findings of the study overall: Previous analysis showed most TCR beta V segments were productive about 90% or about 30% of the time.

Each donor's status was that of a healthy bone marrow donor. Remarks on this clone: What it binds is unknown.

V lost 5 bases to trimming and J lost 5 bases; unmatched junction nucleotides: 8. This CDR3 is 15 amino acids long. Germline V CDR1 and CDR2: MDHEN, SYDVKM. Both 60 Vbeta primers and 13 Jbeta primers went into the PCR. Clones were read by immunoSEQ multiplex PCR, and TCRdb kept only the in-frame ones, dropping some. The table records about 130,000 clones, about 80% of them present only once. The receptor was isolated from a man aged 25 to 40 in good health. Source material: PBMCs. V gene TRBV28 combines with J gene TRBJ1-5; the match to TRBD1 covers 8 bases. The CDR3: CASSPRQGAYQPQHF. The CDR3 DNA is TGTGCCAGCAGTCCTCGGCAGGGGGCTTATCAGCCCCAGCATTTT.